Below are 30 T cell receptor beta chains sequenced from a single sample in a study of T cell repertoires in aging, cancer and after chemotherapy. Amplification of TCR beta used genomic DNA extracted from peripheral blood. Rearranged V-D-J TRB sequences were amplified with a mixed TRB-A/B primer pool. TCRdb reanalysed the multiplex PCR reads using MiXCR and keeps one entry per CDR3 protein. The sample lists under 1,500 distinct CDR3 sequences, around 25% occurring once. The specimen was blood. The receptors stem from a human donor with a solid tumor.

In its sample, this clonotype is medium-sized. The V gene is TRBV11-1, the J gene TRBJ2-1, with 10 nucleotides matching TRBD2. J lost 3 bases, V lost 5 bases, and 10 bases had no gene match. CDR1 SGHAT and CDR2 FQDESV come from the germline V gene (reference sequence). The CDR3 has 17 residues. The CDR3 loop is CASSLKPLAGLYNEQFF. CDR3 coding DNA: TGTGCCAGCAGCCTAAAACCACTAGCGGGGCTCTACAATGAGCAGTTCTTC.

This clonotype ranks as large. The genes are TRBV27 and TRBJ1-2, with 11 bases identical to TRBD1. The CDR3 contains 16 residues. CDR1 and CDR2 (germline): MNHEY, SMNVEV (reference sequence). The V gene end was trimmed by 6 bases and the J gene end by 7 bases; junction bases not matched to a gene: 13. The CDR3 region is CASRRTGGAAGRGYTF. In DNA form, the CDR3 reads TGTGCCAGCAGAAGGACAGGGGGCGCGGCGGGTCGTGGCTACACCTTC.

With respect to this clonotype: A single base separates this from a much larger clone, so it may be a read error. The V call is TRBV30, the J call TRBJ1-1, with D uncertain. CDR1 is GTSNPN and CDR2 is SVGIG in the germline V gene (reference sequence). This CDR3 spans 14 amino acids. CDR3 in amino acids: CAWSGPVQNTKAFF. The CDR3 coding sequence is TGTGCCTGGAGTGGACCCGTTCAGAACACTAAAGCTTTCTTT.

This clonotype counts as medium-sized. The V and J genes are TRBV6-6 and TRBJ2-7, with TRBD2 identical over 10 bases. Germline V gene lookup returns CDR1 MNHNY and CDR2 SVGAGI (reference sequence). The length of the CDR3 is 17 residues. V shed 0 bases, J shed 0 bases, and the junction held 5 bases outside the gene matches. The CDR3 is CASSYSVAGGHSYEQYF. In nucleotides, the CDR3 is TGTGCCAGCAGTTACTCGGTAGCGGGGGGCCACTCCTACGAGCAGTACTTC.

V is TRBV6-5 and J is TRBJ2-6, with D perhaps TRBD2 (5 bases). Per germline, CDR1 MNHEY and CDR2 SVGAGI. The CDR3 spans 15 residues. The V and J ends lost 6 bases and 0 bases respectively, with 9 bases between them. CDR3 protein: CASSLRGSGANVLTF. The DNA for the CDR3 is TGTGCCAGCAGCCTACGGGGCTCTGGGGCCAACGTCCTGACTTTC.

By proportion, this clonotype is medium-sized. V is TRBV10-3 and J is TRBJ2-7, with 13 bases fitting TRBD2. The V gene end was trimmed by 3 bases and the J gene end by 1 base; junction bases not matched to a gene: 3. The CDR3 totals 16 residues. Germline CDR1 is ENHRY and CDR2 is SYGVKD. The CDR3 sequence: CAISDWTSGGSYEQYF. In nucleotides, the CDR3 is TGTGCCATCAGTGACTGGACTAGCGGGGGTTCCTACGAGCAGTACTTC.

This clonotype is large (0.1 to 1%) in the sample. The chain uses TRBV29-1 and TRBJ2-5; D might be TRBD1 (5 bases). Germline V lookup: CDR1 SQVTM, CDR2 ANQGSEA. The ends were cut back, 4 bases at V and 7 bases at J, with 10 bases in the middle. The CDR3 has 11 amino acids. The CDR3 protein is CSVGVRGTQYF. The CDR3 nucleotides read TGCAGCGTTGGGGTTAGGGGGACCCAGTACTTC.

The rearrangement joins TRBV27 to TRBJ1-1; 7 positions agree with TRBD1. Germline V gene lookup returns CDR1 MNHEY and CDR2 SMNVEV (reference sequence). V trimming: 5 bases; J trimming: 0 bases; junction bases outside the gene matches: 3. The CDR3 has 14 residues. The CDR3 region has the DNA TGTGCCAGCAGTGTTCAGGGGGTGAACACTGAAGCTTTCTTT. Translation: CASSVQGVNTEAFF.

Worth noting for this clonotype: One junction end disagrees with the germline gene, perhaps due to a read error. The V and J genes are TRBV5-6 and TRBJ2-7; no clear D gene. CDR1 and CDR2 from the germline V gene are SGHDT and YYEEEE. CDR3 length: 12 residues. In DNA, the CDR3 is TGTGCCAGGAGCTTGGGGTACTACGAGCAGTACTTC. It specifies CARSLGYYEQYF. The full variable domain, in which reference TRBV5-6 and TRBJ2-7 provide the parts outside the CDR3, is DAGVTQSPTHLIKTRGQQVTLRCSPKSGHDTVSWYQQALGQGPQFIFQYYEEEERQRGNFPDRFSGHQFPNYSSELNVNALLLGDSALYLCARSLGYYEQYFGPGTRLTVT.

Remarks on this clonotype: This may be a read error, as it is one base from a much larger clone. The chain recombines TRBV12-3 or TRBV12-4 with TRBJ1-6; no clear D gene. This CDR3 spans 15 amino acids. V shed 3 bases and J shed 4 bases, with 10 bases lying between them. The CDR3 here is CASSFPDCYNSPLHF. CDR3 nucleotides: TGTGCCAGCAGTTTCCCGGACTGTTATAATTCACCCCTCCACTTT.

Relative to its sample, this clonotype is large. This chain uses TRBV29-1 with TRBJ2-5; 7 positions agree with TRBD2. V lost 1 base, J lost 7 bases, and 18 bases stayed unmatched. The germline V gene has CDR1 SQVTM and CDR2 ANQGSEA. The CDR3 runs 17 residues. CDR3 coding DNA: TGCAGCGTTGAAGGGGTGGGAGGGGTAACCTCGGGCGTGACCCAGTACTTC. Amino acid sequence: CSVEGVGGVTSGVTQYF.

Here the CDR3 reads CASSSGDIGNQPQHF. CDR3 DNA sequence: TGTGCCAGTAGTTCAGGGGACATTGGCAATCAGCCCCAGCATTTT. The V gene is TRBV19, the J gene TRBJ1-5; maybe TRBD1 (6 bases). CDR3 size: 15 residues. Germline-derived CDR1 and CDR2 are LNHDA and SQIVND (reference sequence). V lost 5 bases and J lost 2, with 13 bases in between.

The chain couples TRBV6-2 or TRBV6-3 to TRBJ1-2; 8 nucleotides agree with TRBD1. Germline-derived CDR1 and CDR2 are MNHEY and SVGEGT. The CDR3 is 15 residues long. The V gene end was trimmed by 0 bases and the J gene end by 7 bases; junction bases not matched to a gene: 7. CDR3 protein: CASSYSTGVLGGYTF. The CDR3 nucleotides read TGTGCCAGCAGTTACTCGACAGGGGTGCTTGGTGGCTACACCTTC.

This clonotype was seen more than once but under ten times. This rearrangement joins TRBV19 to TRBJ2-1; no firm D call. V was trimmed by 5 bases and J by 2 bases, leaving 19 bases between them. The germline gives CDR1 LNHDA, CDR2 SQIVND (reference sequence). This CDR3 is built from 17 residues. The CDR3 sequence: CASSFLIEGATYNEQFF. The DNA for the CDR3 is TGTGCCAGTAGTTTCCTTATAGAAGGCGCTACCTACAATGAGCAGTTCTTC.

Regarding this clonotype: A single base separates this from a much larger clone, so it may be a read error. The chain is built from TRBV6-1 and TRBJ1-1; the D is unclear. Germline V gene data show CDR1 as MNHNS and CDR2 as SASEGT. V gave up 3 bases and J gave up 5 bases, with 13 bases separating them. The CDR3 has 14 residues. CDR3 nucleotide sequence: TGTGCCAGCAGTGAGTCGGGATGCGGAACTGAAGCTTTCTTT. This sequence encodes CASSESGCGTEAFF.

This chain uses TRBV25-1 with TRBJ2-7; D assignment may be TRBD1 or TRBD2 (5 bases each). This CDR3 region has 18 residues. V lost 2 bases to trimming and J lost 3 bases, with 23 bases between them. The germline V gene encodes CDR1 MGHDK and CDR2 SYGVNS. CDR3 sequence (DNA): TGTGCCAGCAGTGAACCCCCCGGGACCGTCGATAAAGGCTACGAGCAGTACTTC. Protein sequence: CASSEPPGTVDKGYEQYF.

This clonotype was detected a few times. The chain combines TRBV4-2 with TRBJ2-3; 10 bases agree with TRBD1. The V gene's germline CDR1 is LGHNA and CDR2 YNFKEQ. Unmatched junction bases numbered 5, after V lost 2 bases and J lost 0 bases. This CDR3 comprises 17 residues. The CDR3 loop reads CASSQMGQGSSTDTQYF. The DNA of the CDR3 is TGTGCCAGCAGCCAAATGGGACAGGGGTCTAGCACAGATACGCAGTATTTT.

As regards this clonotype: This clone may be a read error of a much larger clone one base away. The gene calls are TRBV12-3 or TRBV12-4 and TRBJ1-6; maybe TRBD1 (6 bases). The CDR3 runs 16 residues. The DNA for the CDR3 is TGTGCCAGCAGTTTAGCGCGGGGGGCAGGGACTTCACCCATCCACTTT. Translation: CASSLARGAGTSPIHF.

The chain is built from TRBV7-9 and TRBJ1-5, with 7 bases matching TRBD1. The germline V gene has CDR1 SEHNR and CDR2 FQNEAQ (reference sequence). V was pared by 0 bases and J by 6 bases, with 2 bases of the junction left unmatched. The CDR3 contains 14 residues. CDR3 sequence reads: CASSLAQGVQPQHF. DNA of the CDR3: TGTGCCAGCAGCTTAGCCCAGGGGGTTCAGCCCCAGCATTTT.

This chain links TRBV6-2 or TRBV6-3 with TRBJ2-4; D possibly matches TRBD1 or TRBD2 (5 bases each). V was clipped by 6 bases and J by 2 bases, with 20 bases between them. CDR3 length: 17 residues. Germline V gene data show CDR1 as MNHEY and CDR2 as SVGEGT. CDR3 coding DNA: TGTGCCAGCAGACCCAGACCAGCCGGGGCGACCAAAAACATTCAGTACTTC. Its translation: CASRPRPAGATKNIQYF.

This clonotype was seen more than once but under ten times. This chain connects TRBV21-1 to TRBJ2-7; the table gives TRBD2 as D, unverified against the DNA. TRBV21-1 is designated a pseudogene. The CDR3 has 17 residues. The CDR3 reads CASSKAGLAEDSYEQYF. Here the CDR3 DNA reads TGTGCCAGCAGCAAAGCGGGACTAGCGGAGGACTCCTACGAGCAGTACTTC.

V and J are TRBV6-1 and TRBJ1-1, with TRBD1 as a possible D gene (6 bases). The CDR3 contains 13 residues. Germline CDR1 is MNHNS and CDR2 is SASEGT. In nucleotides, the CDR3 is TGTGGCGGACTCGACAGGCTGAACACTGAAGCTTTCTTT. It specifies CGGLDRLNTEAFF.

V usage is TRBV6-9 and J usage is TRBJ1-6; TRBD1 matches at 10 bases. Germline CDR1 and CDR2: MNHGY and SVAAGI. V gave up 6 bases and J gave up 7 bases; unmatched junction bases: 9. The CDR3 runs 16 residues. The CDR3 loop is CASRSTGGWGNSPLHF. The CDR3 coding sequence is TGTGCCAGCAGATCGACAGGGGGCTGGGGCAATTCACCCCTCCACTTT.

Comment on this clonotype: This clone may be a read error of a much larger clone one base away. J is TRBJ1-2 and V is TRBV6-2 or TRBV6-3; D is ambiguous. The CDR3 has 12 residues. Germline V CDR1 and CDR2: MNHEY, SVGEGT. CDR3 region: CAGSLINQGYTF. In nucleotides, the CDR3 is TGTGCCGGCAGCCTGATAAACCAGGGCTACACCTTC.

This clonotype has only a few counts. CDR3 amino acids: CASSVVALSSPLHF. The CDR3 DNA is TGTGCCAGCAGTGTGGTAGCCCTGAGTTCACCCCTCCACTTT. This sequence joins TRBV6-2 or TRBV6-3 and TRBJ1-6; D is uncertain. Per germline, CDR1 MNHEY and CDR2 SVGEGT. The V gene lost 5 bases and the J gene lost 9 bases, with 14 bases spanning the gap. The CDR3 runs 14 residues.

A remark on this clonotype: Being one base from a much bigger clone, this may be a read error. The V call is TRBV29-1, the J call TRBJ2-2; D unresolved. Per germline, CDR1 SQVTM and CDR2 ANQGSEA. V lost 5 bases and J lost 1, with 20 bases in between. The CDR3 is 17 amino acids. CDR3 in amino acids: CSVKVTLPGLNTGELFF. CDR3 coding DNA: TGCAGCGTTAAAGTAACTTTACCGGGTCTGAACACCGGGGAGCTGTTTTTT.

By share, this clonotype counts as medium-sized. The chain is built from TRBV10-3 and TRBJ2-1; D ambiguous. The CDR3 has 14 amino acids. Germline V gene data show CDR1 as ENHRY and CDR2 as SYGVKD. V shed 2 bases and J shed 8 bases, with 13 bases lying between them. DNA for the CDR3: TGTGCCATCAGTGAGCCCCGGGTGAAGGATGAGCAGTTCTTC. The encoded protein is CAISEPRVKDEQFF.

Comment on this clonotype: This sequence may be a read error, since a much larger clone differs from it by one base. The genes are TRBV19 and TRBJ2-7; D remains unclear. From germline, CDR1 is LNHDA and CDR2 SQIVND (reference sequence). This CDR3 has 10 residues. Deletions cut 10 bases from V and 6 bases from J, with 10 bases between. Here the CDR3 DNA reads TGTGCCACCCAACAGCCCGAGCAGTACTTC. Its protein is CATQQPEQYF.

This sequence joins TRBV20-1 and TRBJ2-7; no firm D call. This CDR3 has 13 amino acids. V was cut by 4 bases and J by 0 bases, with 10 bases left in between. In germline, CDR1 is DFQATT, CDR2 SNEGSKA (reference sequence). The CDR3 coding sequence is TGCAGTGCTAAGGACGGATTCTCCTACGAGCAGTACTTC. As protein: CSAKDGFSYEQYF.

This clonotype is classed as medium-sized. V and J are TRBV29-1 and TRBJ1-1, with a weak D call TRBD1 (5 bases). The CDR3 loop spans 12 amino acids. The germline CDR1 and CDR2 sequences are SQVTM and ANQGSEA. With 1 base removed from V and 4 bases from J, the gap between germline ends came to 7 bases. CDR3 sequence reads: CSVEGGRTEAFF. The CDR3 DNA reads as TGCAGCGTTGAAGGGGGCCGCACTGAAGCTTTCTTT.